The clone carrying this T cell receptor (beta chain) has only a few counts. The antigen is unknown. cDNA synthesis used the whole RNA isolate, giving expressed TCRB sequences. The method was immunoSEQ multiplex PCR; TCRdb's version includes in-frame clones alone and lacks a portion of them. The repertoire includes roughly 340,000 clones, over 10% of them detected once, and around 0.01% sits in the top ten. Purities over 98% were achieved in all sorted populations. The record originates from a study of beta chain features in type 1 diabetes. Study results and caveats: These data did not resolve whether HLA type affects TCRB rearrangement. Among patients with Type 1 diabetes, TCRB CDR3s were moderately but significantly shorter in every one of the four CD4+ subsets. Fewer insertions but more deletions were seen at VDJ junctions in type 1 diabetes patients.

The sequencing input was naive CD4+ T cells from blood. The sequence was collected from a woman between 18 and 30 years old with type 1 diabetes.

CDR3 sequence (DNA): TGTGCCACCAGCAGAGGAGGTGGACAGGATGAAAACATTCAGTACTTC. Translating it yields CATSRGGGQDENIQYF. V is TRBV15 and J is TRBJ2-4, with 7 bases that match TRBD1. J lost 5 bases, V lost 1 base, and 8 bases had no gene match. The CDR3 has 16 amino acids. The germline V gene has CDR1 LNHNV and CDR2 YYDKDF (reference sequence). The full variable domain, rest sourced from reference TRBV15 and TRBJ2-4, is DAMVIQNPRYQVTQFGKPVTLSCSQTLNHNVMYWYQQKSSQAPKLLFHYYDKDFNNEADTPDNFQSRRPNTSFCFLDIRSPGLGDTAMYLCATSRGGGQDENIQYFGAGTRLSVL.